This T cell receptor beta chain was found in a study of post-analysis software for immune sequencing data. Study-wide context: As for disease course, relapsing-remitting, secondary progressive and progressive-relapsing multiple sclerosis were all included.

The CDR3 runs to 14 residues. Per germline, CDR1 MNHEY and CDR2 SVGEGT. With 6 bases removed from V and 2 bases from J, the gap between germline ends came to 11 bases. Concerning this clonotype: Its antigen is not known.

Unique molecular identifiers were built into the TCR beta cDNA libraries. Each CDR3 protein gets one entry after TCRdb re-called the PCR reads with MiXCR. In the table there are hundreds of thousands of distinct CDR3 sequences, 25% to 30% of which are singletons. Study results and caveats: By F measure, strong co-clustering occurred among samples prepared in the same batch. Significantly lower normalized Chao1 diversity was found in patients with multiple sclerosis relative to controls. Patients carried several TRBV segments more frequently than controls did, and TRBV5-6, TRBV5-1 and TRBV20-1 were among them.

The genes are TRBV6-2 or TRBV6-3 and TRBJ2-1; the D is unclear. The sample consisted of blood. The source of this sequence is a girl between 10 and 17 years old with multiple sclerosis. The CDR3 is CASRRDNPYNEQFF. The CDR3, as DNA: TGTGCCAGCAGGAGAGACAACCCCTACAATGAGCAGTTCTTC.